This paragraph covers one T cell receptor beta chain sequence. Its matching antigen is unknown. Some clones are missing from TCRdb's copy, which holds only in-frame ones; the method was immunoSEQ multiplex PCR. The sample records roughly 64,000 clones, over 75% being singletons. The V and J ends lost 1 base and 3 bases respectively, with 10 bases between them. The germline CDR1 and CDR2 sequences are SGHDN and FVKESK. CDR3 length: 14 amino acids. This sample is part of a study of Tregs in tolerant kidney transplant recipients. Whole-study results and caveats: Donor-specific Treg expansion exceeded global Treg expansion in tolerant patients, suggesting antigen drive. Biological reproducibility was not directly addressed in this study.

Mixed chimerism was transient after nonmyeloablative marrow transplants from related graft donors. The specimen was CD4+ T cells from blood (PBMCs), collected 6 months after the transplant. This clonotype originated in a human patient who received a combined kidney and bone marrow transplant. The graft donor may account for some of the T cells. V and J are TRBV14 and TRBJ2-7, with no clear D. CDR3 region: CASSQGRSFYEQYF. The CDR3 DNA reads TGTGCCAGCAGCCAAGGACGGAGCTTCTACGAGCAGTACTTC.